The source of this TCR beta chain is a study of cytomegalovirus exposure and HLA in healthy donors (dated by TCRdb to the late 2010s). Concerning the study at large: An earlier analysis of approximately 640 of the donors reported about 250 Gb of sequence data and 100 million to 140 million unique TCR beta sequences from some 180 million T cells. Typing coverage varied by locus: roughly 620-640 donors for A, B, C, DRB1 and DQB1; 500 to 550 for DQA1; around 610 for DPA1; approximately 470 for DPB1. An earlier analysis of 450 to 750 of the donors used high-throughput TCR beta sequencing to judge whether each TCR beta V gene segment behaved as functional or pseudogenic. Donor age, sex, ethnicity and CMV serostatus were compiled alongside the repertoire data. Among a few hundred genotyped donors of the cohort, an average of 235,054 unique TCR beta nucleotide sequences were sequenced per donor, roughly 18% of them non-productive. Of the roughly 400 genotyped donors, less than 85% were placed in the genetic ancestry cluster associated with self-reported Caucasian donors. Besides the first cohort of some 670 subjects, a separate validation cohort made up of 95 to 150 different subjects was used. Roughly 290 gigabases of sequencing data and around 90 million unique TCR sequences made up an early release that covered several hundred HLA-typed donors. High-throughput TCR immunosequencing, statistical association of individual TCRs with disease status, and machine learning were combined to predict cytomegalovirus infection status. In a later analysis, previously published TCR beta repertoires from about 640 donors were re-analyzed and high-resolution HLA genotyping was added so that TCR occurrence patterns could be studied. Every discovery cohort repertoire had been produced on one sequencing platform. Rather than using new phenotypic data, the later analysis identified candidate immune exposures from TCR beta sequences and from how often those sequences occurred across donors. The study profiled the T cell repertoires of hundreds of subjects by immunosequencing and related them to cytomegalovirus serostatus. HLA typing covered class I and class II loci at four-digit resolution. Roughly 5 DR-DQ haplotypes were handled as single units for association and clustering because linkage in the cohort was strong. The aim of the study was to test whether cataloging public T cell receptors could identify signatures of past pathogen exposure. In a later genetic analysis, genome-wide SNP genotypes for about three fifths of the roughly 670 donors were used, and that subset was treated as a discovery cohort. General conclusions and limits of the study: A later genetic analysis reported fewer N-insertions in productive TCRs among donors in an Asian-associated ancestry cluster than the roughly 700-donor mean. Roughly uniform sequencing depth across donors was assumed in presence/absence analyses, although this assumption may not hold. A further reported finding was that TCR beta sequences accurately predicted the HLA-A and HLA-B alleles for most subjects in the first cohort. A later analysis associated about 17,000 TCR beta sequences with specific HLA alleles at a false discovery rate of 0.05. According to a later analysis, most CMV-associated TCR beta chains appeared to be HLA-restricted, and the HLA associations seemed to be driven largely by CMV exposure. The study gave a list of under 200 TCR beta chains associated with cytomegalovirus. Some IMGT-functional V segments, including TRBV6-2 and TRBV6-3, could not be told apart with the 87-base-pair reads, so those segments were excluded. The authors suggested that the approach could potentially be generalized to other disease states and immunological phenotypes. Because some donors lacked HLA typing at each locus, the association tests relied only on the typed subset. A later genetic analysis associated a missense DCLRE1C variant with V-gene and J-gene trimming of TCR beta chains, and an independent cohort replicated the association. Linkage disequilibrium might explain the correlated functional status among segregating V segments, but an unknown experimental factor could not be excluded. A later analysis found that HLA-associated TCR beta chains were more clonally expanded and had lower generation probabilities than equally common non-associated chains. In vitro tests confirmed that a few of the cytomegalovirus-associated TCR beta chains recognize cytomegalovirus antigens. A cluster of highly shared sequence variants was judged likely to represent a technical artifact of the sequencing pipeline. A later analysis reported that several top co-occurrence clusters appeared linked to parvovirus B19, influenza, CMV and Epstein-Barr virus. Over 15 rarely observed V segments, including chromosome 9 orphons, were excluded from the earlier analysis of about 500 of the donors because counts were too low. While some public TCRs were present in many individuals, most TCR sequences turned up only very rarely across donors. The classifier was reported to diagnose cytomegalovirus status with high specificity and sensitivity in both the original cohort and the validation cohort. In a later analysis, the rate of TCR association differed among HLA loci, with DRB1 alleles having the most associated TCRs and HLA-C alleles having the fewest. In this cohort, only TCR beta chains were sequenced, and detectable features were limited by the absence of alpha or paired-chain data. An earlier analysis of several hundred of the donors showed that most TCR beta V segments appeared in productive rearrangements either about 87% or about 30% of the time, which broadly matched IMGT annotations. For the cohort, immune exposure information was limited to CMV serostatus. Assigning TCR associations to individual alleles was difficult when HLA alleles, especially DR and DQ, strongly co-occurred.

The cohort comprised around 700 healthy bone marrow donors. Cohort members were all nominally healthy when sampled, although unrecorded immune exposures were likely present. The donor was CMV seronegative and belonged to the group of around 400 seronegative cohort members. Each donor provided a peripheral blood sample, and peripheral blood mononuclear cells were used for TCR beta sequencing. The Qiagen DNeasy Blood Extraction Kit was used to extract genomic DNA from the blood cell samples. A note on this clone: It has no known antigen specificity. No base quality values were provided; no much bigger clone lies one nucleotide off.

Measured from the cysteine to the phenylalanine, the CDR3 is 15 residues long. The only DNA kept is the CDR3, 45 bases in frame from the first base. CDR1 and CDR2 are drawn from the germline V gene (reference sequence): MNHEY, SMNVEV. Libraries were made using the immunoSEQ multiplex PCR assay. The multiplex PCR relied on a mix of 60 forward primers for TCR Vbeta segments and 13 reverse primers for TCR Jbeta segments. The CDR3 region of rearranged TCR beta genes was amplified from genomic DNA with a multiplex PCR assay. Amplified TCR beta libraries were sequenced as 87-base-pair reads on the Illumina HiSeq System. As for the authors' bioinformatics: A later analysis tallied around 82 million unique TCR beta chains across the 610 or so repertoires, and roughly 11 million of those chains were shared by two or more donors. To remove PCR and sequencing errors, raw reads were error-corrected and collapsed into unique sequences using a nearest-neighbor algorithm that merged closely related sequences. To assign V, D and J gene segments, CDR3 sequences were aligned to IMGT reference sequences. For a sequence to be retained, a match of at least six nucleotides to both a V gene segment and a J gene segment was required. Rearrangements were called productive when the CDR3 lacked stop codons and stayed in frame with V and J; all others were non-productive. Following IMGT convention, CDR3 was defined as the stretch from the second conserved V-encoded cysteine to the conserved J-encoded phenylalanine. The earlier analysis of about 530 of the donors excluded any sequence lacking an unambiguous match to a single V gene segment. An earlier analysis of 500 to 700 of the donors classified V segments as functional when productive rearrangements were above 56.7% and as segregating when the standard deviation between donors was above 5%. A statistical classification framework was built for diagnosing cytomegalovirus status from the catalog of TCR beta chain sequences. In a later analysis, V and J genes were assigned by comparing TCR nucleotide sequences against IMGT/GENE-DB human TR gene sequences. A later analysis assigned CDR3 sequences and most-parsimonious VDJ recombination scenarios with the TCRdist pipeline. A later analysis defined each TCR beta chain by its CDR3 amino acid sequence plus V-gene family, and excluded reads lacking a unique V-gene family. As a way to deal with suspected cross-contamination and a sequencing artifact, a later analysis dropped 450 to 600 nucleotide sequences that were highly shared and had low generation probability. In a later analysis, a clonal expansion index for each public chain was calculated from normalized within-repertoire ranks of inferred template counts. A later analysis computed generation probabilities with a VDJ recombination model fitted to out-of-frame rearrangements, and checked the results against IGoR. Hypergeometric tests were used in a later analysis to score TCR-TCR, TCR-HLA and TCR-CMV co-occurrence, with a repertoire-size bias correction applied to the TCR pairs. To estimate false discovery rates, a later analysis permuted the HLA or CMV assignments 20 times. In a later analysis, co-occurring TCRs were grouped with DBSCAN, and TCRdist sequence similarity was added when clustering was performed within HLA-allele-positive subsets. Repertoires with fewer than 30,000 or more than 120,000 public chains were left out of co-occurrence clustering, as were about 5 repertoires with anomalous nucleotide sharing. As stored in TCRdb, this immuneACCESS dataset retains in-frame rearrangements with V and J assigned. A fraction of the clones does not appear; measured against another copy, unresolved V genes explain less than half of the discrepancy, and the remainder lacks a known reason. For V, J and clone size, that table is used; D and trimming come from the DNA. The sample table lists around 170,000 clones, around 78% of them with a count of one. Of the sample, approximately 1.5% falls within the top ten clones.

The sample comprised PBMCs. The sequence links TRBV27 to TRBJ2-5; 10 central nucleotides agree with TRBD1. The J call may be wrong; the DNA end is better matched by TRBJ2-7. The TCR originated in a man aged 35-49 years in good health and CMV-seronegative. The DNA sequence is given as TGTGCCAGCAGACTGGGGGGGACAGGGGCCTACGAGCAGTACTTC. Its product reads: CASRLGGTGAYEQYF.